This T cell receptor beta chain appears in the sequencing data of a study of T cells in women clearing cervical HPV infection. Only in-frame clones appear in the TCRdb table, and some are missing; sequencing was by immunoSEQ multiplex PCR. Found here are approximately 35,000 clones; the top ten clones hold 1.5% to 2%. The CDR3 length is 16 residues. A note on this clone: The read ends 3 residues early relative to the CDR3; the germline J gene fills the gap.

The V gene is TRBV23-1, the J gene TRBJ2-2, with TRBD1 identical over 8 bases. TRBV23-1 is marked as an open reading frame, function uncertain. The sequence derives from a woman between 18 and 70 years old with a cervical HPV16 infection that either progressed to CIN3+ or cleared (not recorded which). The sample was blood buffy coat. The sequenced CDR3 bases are TGCGCCAGCACCCCTAAATTAAAGGACAGGGCTTCACCG. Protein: CASTPKLKDRASP. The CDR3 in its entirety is CASTPKLKDRASPLFF.